This TCR beta chain was recovered during a study of vaccination and CD4 T cells after COVID-19. Study-wide findings and caveats: Among those convalescent, a median roughly 90% of reactive clones emerged solely post-vaccination.

At the Johns Hopkins FTIC core, DNA taken from cultured CD4+ T cells was sequenced by way of the Oncomine TCR Beta short-read assay. TCRdb re-called the PCR reads through MiXCR, storing one row per CDR3 protein. Among over 15,000 distinct CDR3 sequences listed, about 45% were seen once. Time point given: late sampling 161 to 241 days after vaccination in a few convalescent patients. The treatment is: approximately 11-day PBMC culture with coronavirus spike peptide pools or control peptides (ViraFEST assay). With about 10 ug/ml peptide pools and approximately 10 IU/ml IL-2, PBMCs were cultured at approximately 2 million per well. Germline values: CDR1 MNHEY, CDR2 SVGAGI. V shed 0 bases and J shed 3 bases, with 3 bases lying between them. This CDR3 has 13 amino acids. A word on this clonotype: What it binds is unknown.

V gene TRBV6-5 combines with J gene TRBJ1-3; the D is unclear. The source is a human donor who had recovered from COVID-19. The sample consisted of CD4+ T cells from blood, cultured in vitro, taken about 7 months after SARS-CoV-2 vaccination. DNA of the CDR3: TGTGCCAGCAGTTACTCGCTTGGAAACACCATATATTTT. It yields the protein CASSYSLGNTIYF.